The 21 T cell receptor beta chains given below trace back to one sample, sequenced in a study of cytomegalovirus exposure and HLA in healthy donors. Primers: 60 Vbeta forward and 13 Jbeta reverse. The method was immunoSEQ multiplex PCR; TCRdb's version includes in-frame clones alone and lacks a portion of them. Counted here are some 110,000 clones, 78% occurring once; the ten biggest clones make up roughly 1.3%. The sample comprised PBMCs. These receptor sequences come from a man in his thirties or forties in good health and CMV-seronegative.

J is TRBJ1-2 and V is TRBV11-2; D is perhaps TRBD1 (6 bases). The germline V and J ends were trimmed by 5 bases and 4 bases, with 17 bases remaining between them. The germline gives CDR1 SGHAT, CDR2 FQNNGV. This CDR3 is built from 15 residues. CDR3 nucleotides: TGTGCCAGCAGCCCACAGGGCTCGAACGCCTATGGCTACACCTTC. This sequence encodes CASSPQGSNAYGYTF.

As regards this clone: This sample includes further DNA sequences coding for the same CDR3. This chain connects TRBV4-1 to TRBJ2-7; 7 nucleotides match TRBD2. The CDR3 has 16 residues. Looked up from germline, CDR1 is MGHRA and CDR2 is YSYEKL. The ends lost 3 bases at V and 1 base at J; junction bases unmatched: 9. The CDR3 loop is CASSQDGGEGSYEQYF. As DNA, the CDR3 is TGCGCCAGCAGCCAGGATGGCGGGGAGGGTTCCTACGAGCAGTACTTC.

The V call is TRBV19, the J call TRBJ1-5; a weak D match, TRBD1 (6 bases). The CDR3 spans 14 residues. The germline CDR1 and CDR2 sequences are LNHDA and SQIVND (reference sequence). V was clipped by 6 bases and J by 0 bases, with 9 bases between them. CDR3 DNA sequence: TGTGCCAGTAGGACAGGTATTAGCAATCAGCCCCAGCATTTT. Translation: CASRTGISNQPQHF.

This clone was detected only a few times. This chain connects TRBV14 to TRBJ2-7; the match to TRBD1 covers 12 bases. V shed 3 bases and J 4 bases; nucleotides not matched to a gene: 10. Germline lookup yields CDR1 SGHDN and CDR2 FVKESK. CDR3 size: 17 residues. The DNA of the CDR3 is TGTGCCAGCAGCCAGGGGGGGGACAGGGGGCGAAGGTACGAGCAGTACTTC. Translating gives CASSQGGDRGRRYEQYF.

CDR3 loop: CASSETSGRASSYNEQFF. As DNA, the CDR3 is TGTGCCAGCAGCGAGACTAGCGGGAGGGCAAGCTCCTACAATGAGCAGTTCTTC. The V call is TRBV9, the J call TRBJ2-1, with 14 positions matching TRBD2. Germline CDR1 reads SGDLS; CDR2 reads YYNGEE. This CDR3 is built from 18 residues. The V gene end was trimmed by 3 bases and the J gene end by 0 bases; junction bases not matched to a gene: 5.

V is TRBV28 and J is TRBJ2-7; 10 positions agree with TRBD1. Germline V lookup: CDR1 MDHEN, CDR2 SYDVKM. V trimming: 5 bases; J trimming: 4 bases; junction bases outside the gene matches: 11. The CDR3 length is 16 residues. The DNA of the CDR3 is TGTGCCAGCAGTCCACACAGGGACAGGGGTTTATACGAGCAGTACTTC. Residues: CASSPHRDRGLYEQYF.

This clone appeared a few times. The chain joins TRBV7-9 to TRBJ2-7, with D possibly matching TRBD2 (6 bases). The germline CDR1 and CDR2 sequences are SEHNR and FQNEAQ (reference sequence). This CDR3 is built from 16 residues. V dropped 0 bases and J dropped 2 bases, with 14 bases sitting between them. The CDR3 coding sequence is TGTGCCAGCAGCTTAGCGTACCGGGGAGGCCCCTACGAGCAGTACTTC. It translates to CASSLAYRGGPYEQYF.

CDR3 protein: CAGSLDGPWRGYTF. For the CDR3, the DNA is TGTGCCGGCTCGCTGGACGGGCCTTGGAGGGGCTACACCTTC. The chain employs TRBV6-5 and TRBJ1-2; D not certain. V lost 11 bases to trimming and J lost 8 bases, with 24 bases between them. CDR1 is MNHEY and CDR2 is SVGAGI in the germline V gene. The CDR3 is 14 residues long.

The chain recombines TRBV7-2 with TRBJ2-1; the D is unclear. Trimming took off 3 bases at V and 7 bases at J, with 7 bases between the two ends. Looked up from germline, CDR1 is SGHTA and CDR2 is FQGNSA. The CDR3 is 12 residues long. The CDR3 nucleotides are TGTGCCAGCAGCTTCGGAGTGAATGAGCAGTTCTTC. The encoded protein is CASSFGVNEQFF.

This chain uses TRBV19 with TRBJ1-5; D may be TRBD1 (6 bases). This CDR3 is 16 amino acids long. Germline V lookup: CDR1 LNHDA, CDR2 SQIVND (reference sequence). V was shortened by 3 bases and J by 2 bases, with 14 bases between the two germline ends. CDR3 sequence reads: CASSILGARGNQPQHF. For the CDR3, the DNA is TGTGCCAGTAGTATTCTGGGGGCGAGGGGCAATCAGCCCCAGCATTTT.

The V and J genes are TRBV6-5 and TRBJ2-7; TRBD2 might be the D (5 bases). CDR1 is MNHEY, CDR2 SVGAGI, per germline. The ends were cut back, 6 bases at V and 7 bases at J, with 22 bases in the middle. There are 15 residues in the CDR3. The CDR3 loop is CASRATLGGTTEQYF. CDR3 in DNA: TGTGCCAGCAGAGCCACCCTAGGAGGAACTACGGAGCAGTACTTC.

The rearrangement uses TRBV21-1 and TRBJ2-7; the D call in the table, TRBD1, was not verified against the DNA. TRBV21-1 is marked as a pseudogene. There are 17 residues in the CDR3. CDR3: CASSKKHFGRTGREQYF. The CDR3 nucleotides are TGTGCCAGCAGCAAAAAGCATTTCGGCCGGACAGGGCGAGAGCAGTACTTC.

This clone was counted between two and nine times. The gene calls are TRBV4-3 and TRBJ1-4, with D possibly TRBD1 on 6 matching bases. Trimming shortened V by 0 bases and J by 6 bases, and 17 bases separated the two germline ends. The CDR3 is made up of 17 amino acids. Germline CDR1 is LGHNA and CDR2 is YSLEER. The CDR3 here is CASSQDSSGVRDEKLFF. The CDR3 DNA follows: TGCGCCAGCAGCCAAGATTCGTCAGGGGTCAGGGATGAAAAACTGTTTTTT.

The chain couples TRBV12-5 to TRBJ1-2; TRBD1 matches 9 bases. From germline, CDR1 is LGHNT and CDR2 FRNRAP. The V gene end was trimmed by 2 bases and the J gene end by 7 bases; junction bases not matched to a gene: 5. The CDR3 length is 14 residues. The CDR3 region has the DNA TGTGCTAGTGGTTTGACAGGGGGCCTTCTTGGCTACACCTTC. Translation: CASGLTGGLLGYTF.

The chain employs TRBV9 and TRBJ2-5; 8 bases are a match to TRBD2. CDR3 size: 16 residues. The germline CDR1 and CDR2 sequences are SGDLS and YYNGEE. Trimming removed 3 bases from V and 3 bases from J; junction bases left unmatched: 10. The CDR3 region is CASSAGLAPGEETQYF. The CDR3 DNA reads TGTGCCAGCAGCGCAGGACTAGCACCGGGGGAAGAGACCCAGTACTTC.

V is TRBV11-3 and J is TRBJ2-3; D might be TRBD2 (6 bases). With 0 bases removed from V and 0 bases from J, the gap between germline ends came to 13 bases. Per germline, CDR1 SGHNT and CDR2 YENEEA. The CDR3 consists of 17 residues. The CDR3 nucleotides read TGTGCCAGCAGCTTAGATTTCTCCAGCGGGAGCACAGATACGCAGTATTTT. This encodes CASSLDFSSGSTDTQYF.

This sequence joins TRBV4-3 and TRBJ1-3; no clear D gene. The germline V and J ends were trimmed by 2 bases and 0 bases, with 8 bases remaining between them. Germline V CDR1 and CDR2: LGHNA, YSLEER. CDR3 size: 15 residues. The CDR3 region is CASSQSSDSGNTIYF. CDR3 nucleotides: TGCGCCAGCAGCCAATCGTCAGACTCTGGAAACACCATATATTTT.

This clone occurred a few times. The chain combines TRBV15 with TRBJ1-2; D remains ambiguous. Trimming pared 5 bases from V and 4 bases from J, leaving 20 bases between. Germline V gives CDR1 LNHNV, CDR2 YYDKDF (reference sequence). The CDR3 is 16 residues long. The CDR3 reads CATSPRFESPTYGYTF. CDR3 sequence (DNA): TGTGCCACCAGCCCACGCTTTGAATCCCCTACCTATGGCTACACCTTC.

This clone was seen once. The chain uses TRBV29-1 and TRBJ2-6, with D maybe TRBD1 (5 bases). Germline V gene data show CDR1 as SQVTM and CDR2 as ANQGSEA. Trimming pared 7 bases from V and 4 bases from J, leaving 11 bases between. The CDR3 is made up of 13 amino acids. DNA of the CDR3: TGCAGCGCCTCAGGGCTCGGGGCCAACGTCCTGACTTTC. Translated, it gives CSASGLGANVLTF. Based on the CDR3 plus reference TRBV29-1 and TRBJ2-6, the full variable domain is SAVISQKPSRDICQRGTSLTIQCQVDSQVTMMFWYRQQPGQSLTLIATANQGSEATYESGFVIDKFPISRPNLTFSTLTVSNMSPEDSSIYLCSASGLGANVLTFGAGSRLTVL.

The gene calls are TRBV6-5 and TRBJ1-1, with TRBD1 matching over 10 bases. Per germline, CDR1 MNHEY and CDR2 SVGAGI. The CDR3 loop spans 15 amino acids. V lost 4 bases, J lost 1 base, and 3 bases stayed unmatched. CDR3 DNA: TGTGCCAGCAGTTCCTGGACAGGGGGGAACACTGAAGCTTTCTTT. Translating it yields CASSSWTGGNTEAFF.

This clone has more than one count but fewer than ten. The chain couples TRBV5-4 to TRBJ1-1; TRBD1 is a possible D gene (5 bases). The CDR3 totals 15 residues. Looked up from germline, CDR1 is SGHNT and CDR2 is YYREEE (reference sequence). Trimming cost V 3 bases and J 1 base, with 13 bases left between them. CDR3 sequence reads: CASSWAGLGNTEAFF. The CDR3 coding sequence is TGTGCCAGCAGCTGGGCGGGACTTGGGAACACTGAAGCTTTCTTT.